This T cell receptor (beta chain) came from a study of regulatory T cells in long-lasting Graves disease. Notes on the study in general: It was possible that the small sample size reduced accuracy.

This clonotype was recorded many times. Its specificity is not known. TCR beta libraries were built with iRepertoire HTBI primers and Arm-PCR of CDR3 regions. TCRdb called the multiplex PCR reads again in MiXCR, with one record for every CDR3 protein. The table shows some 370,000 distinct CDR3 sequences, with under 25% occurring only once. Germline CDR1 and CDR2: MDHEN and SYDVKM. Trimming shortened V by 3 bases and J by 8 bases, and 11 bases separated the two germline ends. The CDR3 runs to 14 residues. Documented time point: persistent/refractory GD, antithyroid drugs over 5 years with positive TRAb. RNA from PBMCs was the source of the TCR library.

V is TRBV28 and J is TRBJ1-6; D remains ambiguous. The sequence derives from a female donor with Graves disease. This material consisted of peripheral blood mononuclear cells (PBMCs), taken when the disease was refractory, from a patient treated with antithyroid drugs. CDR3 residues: CASSLSPGDSPLHF. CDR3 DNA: TGTGCCAGCAGTTTGTCCCCCGGGGATTCACCCCTCCACTTT.